The 24 T cell receptor beta chains listed next were all sequenced from one sample in a study of T cells in localized non-small cell lung cancer. This table comes from immunoSEQ multiplex PCR, and its TCRdb copy is limited to in-frame clones, with some not included. This repertoire shows roughly 16,000 clones, about 89% found once; its top ten account for around a quarter. Sequencing used peripheral blood, obtained before any cancer treatment. These receptors were obtained from an older female donor with stage III squamous cell lung carcinoma.

This chain uses TRBV5-1 with TRBJ2-3; no clear D. There are 15 residues in the CDR3. Germline lookup yields CDR1 SGHRS and CDR2 YFSETQ. The V end was cut by 3 bases, the J end by 3 bases, with 14 bases between. CDR3 in amino acids: CASSSGLPNTDTQYF. The CDR3, as DNA: TGCGCCAGCAGCTCTGGCCTCCCTAATACAGATACGCAGTATTTT. Together with reference TRBV5-1 and TRBJ2-3, the CDR3 gives the full variable domain: KAGVTQTPRYLIKTRGQQVTLSCSPISGHRSVSWYQQTPGQGLQFLFEYFSETQRNKGNFPGRFSGRQFSNSRSEMNVSTLELGDSALYLCASSSGLPNTDTQYFGPGTRLTVL.

V is TRBV6-1 and J is TRBJ1-5, with D possibly matching TRBD1 (6 bases). This CDR3 contains 15 residues. Per germline, CDR1 MNHNS and CDR2 SASEGT. Between the trimmed V and J ends, which lost 3 bases and 5 bases, there was a span of 14 bases. CDR3 region: CASSEGGQPYQPQHF. CDR3 nucleotides: TGTGCCAGCAGTGAGGGCGGACAGCCTTATCAGCCCCAGCATTTT.

The chain recombines TRBV18 with TRBJ2-5; possible D gene TRBD2, 6 bases. Germline CDR1 KGHSH, CDR2 LQKENI. Trimming shortened V by 4 bases and J by 2 bases, and 11 bases separated the two germline ends. This CDR3 is 14 amino acids long. The CDR3 loop reads CASSRDFLQETQYF. CDR3 nucleotide sequence: TGTGCCAGCTCACGGGACTTCTTACAAGAGACCCAGTACTTC.

In its sample, this clone was seen once. V is TRBV7-9 and J is TRBJ1-5; D possibly corresponds to TRBD1 (6 bases). V was cut by 5 bases and J by 5 bases, with 10 bases left in between. Germline V gives CDR1 SEHNR, CDR2 FQNEAQ (reference sequence). The CDR3 runs 13 residues. The CDR3 sequence: CASSSGQYQPQHF. The CDR3 nucleotides read TGTGCCAGCAGCAGTGGACAGTATCAGCCCCAGCATTTT.

The chain links TRBV15 to TRBJ2-5; D tentatively fits TRBD1 or TRBD2 (5 bases each). The CDR3 consists of 12 residues. V was cut by 4 bases and J by 5 bases, with 8 bases left in between. Germline CDR1 is LNHNV and CDR2 is YYDKDF (reference sequence). The CDR3 region has the DNA TGTGCCACCAGCATGAGGGGCGAGACCCAGTACTTC. It encodes CATSMRGETQYF.

This chain joins TRBV28 and TRBJ2-7, with 10 bases matching TRBD1. CDR1 MDHEN and CDR2 SYDVKM come from the germline V gene. The J segment lost 12 bases and the V segment lost 5 bases, leaving 19 bases of the junction unmatched. The CDR3 runs to 16 residues. The CDR3 protein is CASSPGGDRGGYATYF. In nucleotides, the CDR3 is TGTGCCAGCAGTCCGGGGGGGGACAGGGGAGGATACGCTACGTACTTC.

This clone was found once. The V gene is TRBV18, the J gene TRBJ1-3; D gene ambiguous. V dropped 3 bases and J dropped 0 bases, with 6 bases sitting between them. CDR1 is KGHSH, CDR2 LQKENI, per germline. This CDR3 has 14 residues. The CDR3: CASSPGSSGNTIYF. CDR3 sequence (DNA): TGTGCCAGCTCACCGGGATCCTCTGGAAACACCATATATTTT.

The V gene is TRBV5-8, the J gene TRBJ2-2; TRBD1 agrees at 8 bases. This CDR3 has 17 residues. Germline loops: CDR1 SGHTS, CDR2 YDEGEE. With V trimmed by 4 bases and J by 5 bases, 13 bases remained unmatched. CDR3 sequence reads: CASSPKDRGSGTGELFF. The CDR3 region has the DNA TGTGCCAGCAGCCCCAAAGACAGGGGCTCAGGAACCGGGGAGCTGTTTTTT.

V gene TRBV30 combines with J gene TRBJ2-3; the D gene is possibly TRBD1 (6 bases). Trimming removed 3 bases from V and 3 bases from J, with 10 bases in between. The CDR3 loop spans 13 amino acids. Germline CDR1 reads GTSNPN; CDR2 reads SVGIG (reference sequence). The CDR3 DNA reads as TGTGCCTGGAGGGGGGCAGGGACAGATACGCAGTATTTT. The encoded protein is CAWRGAGTDTQYF. Based on the CDR3 plus reference TRBV30 and TRBJ2-3, the full variable domain is SQTIHQWPATLVQPVGSPLSLECTVEGTSNPNLYWYRQAAGRGLQLLFYSVGIGQISSEVPQNLSASRPQDRQFILSSKKLLLSDSGFYLCAWRGAGTDTQYFGPGTRLTVL.

V is TRBV9 and J is TRBJ2-3, with 8 bases aligning to TRBD2. The length of the CDR3 is 16 residues. With V trimmed by 0 bases and J by 1 base, 4 bases remained unmatched. Germline V CDR1 and CDR2: SGDLS, YYNGEE. Here the CDR3 reads CASSVATSGGTDTQYF. CDR3 in DNA: TGTGCCAGCAGCGTAGCTACTAGCGGAGGCACAGATACGCAGTATTTT.

This chain connects TRBV5-6 to TRBJ1-2; a possible D gene is TRBD1 (5 bases). Trimming pared 0 bases from V and 0 bases from J, leaving 12 bases between. In germline, CDR1 is SGHDT, CDR2 YYEEEE. The CDR3 runs 16 residues. Written as DNA, the CDR3 is TGTGCCAGCAGCTTGGCTGGGGGGAAAGCTAACTATGGCTACACCTTC. It yields the protein CASSLAGGKANYGYTF. Full variable domain (remainder filled in from reference TRBV5-6 and TRBJ1-2): DAGVTQSPTHLIKTRGQQVTLRCSPKSGHDTVSWYQQALGQGPQFIFQYYEEEERQRGNFPDRFSGHQFPNYSSELNVNALLLGDSALYLCASSLAGGKANYGYTFGSGTRLTVV.

The rearrangement links TRBV5-8 to TRBJ1-4; a weak D match, TRBD1 (5 bases). The CDR3 runs 15 residues. The V and J ends lost 6 bases and 4 bases respectively, with 16 bases between them. Germline-derived CDR1 and CDR2 are SGHTS and YDEGEE. CDR3 region: CASNLRGGCNEKLFF. The CDR3 coding sequence is TGTGCCAGCAATTTGAGGGGTGGTTGTAATGAAAAACTGTTTTTT.

CDR3 in DNA: TGTGCCAGCAGCCCCAGGGCTGGAAACACCATATATTTT. Its protein product is CASSPRAGNTIYF. The V and J genes are TRBV9 and TRBJ1-3, with a tentative D call TRBD1 (5 bases). Trimming removed 4 bases from V and 2 bases from J, with 7 bases in between. Germline V gene sequence: CDR1 SGDLS, CDR2 YYNGEE. The CDR3 is 13 amino acids.

The CDR3 bases are TGTGCCAGCAGCCCGACAGGCCAAAGGTTCAGTGGCTATGGCTACACCTTC. Translated, it gives CASSPTGQRFSGYGYTF. The chain uses TRBV5-6 and TRBJ1-2; the D gene is possibly TRBD1 (6 bases). V dropped 4 bases and J dropped 4 bases, with 23 bases sitting between them. The CDR3 spans 17 residues. Germline V lookup: CDR1 SGHDT, CDR2 YYEEEE.

This clone was detected a few times. The J gene is TRBJ2-2, the V gene TRBV2; a possible D gene is TRBD2 (6 bases). V lost 9 bases and J 0 bases, leaving 11 bases between the germline ends. CDR1 is SNHLY and CDR2 is FYNNEI in the germline V gene. The CDR3 totals 14 residues. The CDR3 DNA follows: TGTGCCAGTAGCGGCTTAACGAACACCGGGGAGCTGTTTTTT. Translation: CASSGLTNTGELFF.

The chain uses TRBV5-1 and TRBJ2-3; a weak D match, TRBD2 (5 bases). In germline, CDR1 is SGHRS, CDR2 YFSETQ. The CDR3 has 12 amino acids. Trimming removed 1 base from V and 6 bases from J, with 6 bases in between. The CDR3 DNA is TGCGCCAGCAGCTTGCGAGGGGATACGCAGTATTTT. Amino acids: CASSLRGDTQYF.

This sequence joins TRBV7-9 and TRBJ2-3; unclear D gene. From germline, CDR1 is SEHNR and CDR2 FQNEAQ (reference sequence). The CDR3 spans 15 residues. V dropped 2 bases and J dropped 3 bases, with 12 bases sitting between them. CDR3 nucleotide sequence: TGTGCCAGCAGCTTATGGCTCGCTGCTACAGATACGCAGTATTTT. This sequence encodes CASSLWLAATDTQYF.

V and J are TRBV20-1 and TRBJ1-2; D not certain. Germline V gene sequence: CDR1 DFQATT, CDR2 SNEGSKA (reference sequence). This CDR3 spans 11 amino acids. The CDR3 DNA reads as TGCAGCTACGGACTTAACTATGGCTACACCTTC. This codes for CSYGLNYGYTF.

This rearrangement joins TRBV19 to TRBJ1-5; D is uncertain. Trimming left V 4 bases short and J 4 bases short, with 5 bases between. Germline V gene sequence: CDR1 LNHDA, CDR2 SQIVND (reference sequence). This CDR3 comprises 12 residues. CDR3 in DNA: TGTGCCAGTAGTAAACATAATCAGCCCCAGCATTTT. Translating gives CASSKHNQPQHF.

V usage is TRBV7-9 and J usage is TRBJ1-1, with 10 bases that match TRBD1. This CDR3 comprises 15 residues. Germline V gives CDR1 SEHNR, CDR2 FQNEAQ (reference sequence). Trimming took 5 bases from V and 7 from J; bases not matched to a gene: 10. The CDR3 is CASSQTRQGASEAFF. The CDR3 region has the DNA TGTGCCAGCAGCCAAACAAGACAGGGGGCAAGTGAAGCTTTCTTT.

V usage is TRBV7-2 and J usage is TRBJ1-1; perhaps TRBD1 as D (5 bases). V was pared by 1 base and J by 5 bases, with 8 bases between. The CDR3 length is 13 residues. Germline CDR1 reads SGHTA; CDR2 reads FQGNSA. CDR3 in amino acids: CASSLVGATEAFF. CDR3 DNA: TGTGCCAGCAGCTTAGTAGGGGCTACTGAAGCTTTCTTT.

The rearrangement joins TRBV10-3 to TRBJ2-4, with D possibly being TRBD1 (6 bases). The germline gives CDR1 ENHRY, CDR2 SYGVKD. CDR3 length equals 12 residues. The V gene lost 4 bases and the J gene lost 5 bases, with 6 bases spanning the gap. The chain's CDR3 is CAISGTENIQYF. CDR3 coding DNA: TGTGCCATCAGTGGGACAGAAAACATTCAGTACTTC.

The rearrangement links TRBV5-1 to TRBJ2-1, with D perhaps TRBD2 (5 bases). This CDR3 has 16 residues. V was pared by 0 bases and J by 0 bases, with 10 bases between. Germline CDR1 and CDR2: SGHRS and YFSETQ. The CDR3, as DNA: TGCGCCAGCAGCTTGGCTAGCCTGAGCTCCTACAATGAGCAGTTCTTC. Protein: CASSLASLSSYNEQFF.

J is TRBJ1-5 and V is TRBV6-1; D not resolved. The V gene lost 10 bases and the J gene lost 4 bases, with 11 bases spanning the gap. CDR1 MNHNS and CDR2 SASEGT come from the germline V gene. The CDR3 runs 12 residues. CDR3 nucleotide sequence: TGTGCCACCTCAAGAGGGAATCAGCCCCAGCATTTT. It is translated as CATSRGNQPQHF.